This entry lists 15 T cell receptor beta chains sequenced from one sample in a study of blood T cell repertoires in COVID-19. The protocol was immunoSEQ multiplex PCR, while the TCRdb copy is restricted to in-frame clones and leaves out a portion. Of some 170,000 clones in the sample, around 80% are singletons; the top ten hold over 12%. Sequencing was done on a sample of PBMCs or T cells enriched from blood (not recorded which). These receptors all come from a man in his forties or fifties who had recovered from COVID-19.

CDR3 loop: CASSSPGVSTDTQYF. Here the CDR3 DNA reads TGTGCCAGCAGTTCTCCGGGTGTAAGCACAGATACGCAGTATTTT. This chain joins TRBV27 and TRBJ2-3; no clear D. The CDR3 has 15 amino acids. V gave up 4 bases and J gave up 0 bases, with 11 bases separating them. Germline V lookup: CDR1 MNHEY, CDR2 SMNVEV (reference sequence).

A few counts support this clone. This sequence joins TRBV4-1 and TRBJ1-2; D gene uncertain. The CDR3 length is 13 residues. CDR1 MGHRA and CDR2 YSYEKL come from the germline V gene. V lost 4 bases, J lost 3 bases, and 9 bases lay in between. The DNA for the CDR3 is TGCGCCAGCAGCCCAAGCCCCGACTATGGCTACACCTTC. It yields the protein CASSPSPDYGYTF.

This clone is medium-sized. This chain links TRBV19 with TRBJ2-5, with D perhaps matching TRBD2 (5 bases). The germline V and J ends were trimmed by 5 bases and 0 bases, with 7 bases remaining between them. CDR1 is LNHDA and CDR2 is SQIVND in the germline V gene (reference sequence). CDR3 length equals 13 residues. The CDR3 DNA follows: TGTGCCAGTAGTTCGGACTACCAAGAGACCCAGTACTTC. This sequence encodes CASSSDYQETQYF.

The J gene is TRBJ2-7, the V gene TRBV3-1 (or the pseudogene TRBV3-2); 7 bases align to TRBD1. J was trimmed by 6 bases and V by 1 base; bases with no gene match: 6. Germline V lookup: CDR1 LGHDT, CDR2 YNNKEL (reference sequence). The CDR3 is 14 amino acids. The CDR3 sequence: CASSQVGGKGEQYF. In DNA, the CDR3 is TGTGCCAGCAGCCAAGTAGGGGGCAAAGGCGAGCAGTACTTC.

The V gene is TRBV7-8, the J gene TRBJ1-2; 8 bases are a match to TRBD1. CDR1 is SGHVS, CDR2 FQNEAQ, per germline. Trimming took 4 bases from V and 7 from J; bases not matched to a gene: 8. This CDR3 is 14 amino acids long. CDR3 loop: CASSSEDRVSGYTF. CDR3 sequence (DNA): TGTGCCAGCAGCTCAGAGGACAGGGTTTCTGGCTACACCTTC.

The genes are TRBV7-2 and TRBJ2-2, with 9 positions matching TRBD1. Germline V gene sequence: CDR1 SGHTA, CDR2 FQGNSA. V lost 5 bases to trimming and J lost 6 bases; unmatched junction nucleotides: 4. The CDR3 totals 14 residues. This CDR3 is CASSEHRGPGELFF. CDR3 coding DNA: TGTGCCAGCAGCGAACACAGGGGGCCCGGGGAGCTGTTTTTT.

This chain connects TRBV4-2 to TRBJ2-5; maybe TRBD2 (6 bases). Per germline, CDR1 LGHNA and CDR2 YNFKEQ. Trimming left V 0 bases short and J 6 bases short, with 11 bases between. The CDR3 contains 14 residues. CDR3 region: CASSQDLAMKTQYF. The CDR3 DNA is TGTGCCAGCAGCCAAGATCTAGCGATGAAGACCCAGTACTTC.

The V gene is TRBV10-3, the J gene TRBJ1-5; 7 bases line up with TRBD1. V trimming: 0 bases; J trimming: 3 bases; junction bases outside the gene matches: 8. Germline V lookup: CDR1 ENHRY, CDR2 SYGVKD. This CDR3 has 17 amino acids. The CDR3 DNA reads TGTGCCATCAGTGAGTCTCTTCGACAGGGTGACAATCAGCCCCAGCATTTT. It yields the protein CAISESLRQGDNQPQHF.

The CDR3 loop reads CASSQRLAGAFDTQYF. The CDR3, as DNA: TGTGCCAGCAGCCAAAGACTAGCGGGGGCCTTCGATACGCAGTATTTT. The chain employs TRBV7-8 and TRBJ2-3, with 12 bases identical to TRBD2. CDR1 is SGHVS, CDR2 FQNEAQ, per germline. The CDR3 sequence is 16 residues long. The V segment lost 5 bases and the J segment 6 bases; nucleotides outside the gene matches: 9.

V usage is TRBV5-4 and J usage is TRBJ2-7; 12 bases map to TRBD2. Germline V gene data show CDR1 as SGHNT and CDR2 as YYREEE (reference sequence). CDR3 size: 14 residues. V lost 3 bases to trimming and J lost 10 bases; unmatched junction nucleotides: 8. The CDR3 protein is CASSSLASGGAQYF. In DNA form, the CDR3 reads TGTGCCAGCAGCTCCCTGGCTAGCGGGGGGGCTCAGTACTTC.

This clone occurred a few times. The rearrangement links TRBV2 to TRBJ1-1; D gene unclear. This CDR3 is built from 13 residues. CDR1 is SNHLY, CDR2 FYNNEI, per germline. V gave up 4 bases and J gave up 0 bases, with 6 bases separating them. The CDR3 loop reads CASSVDMNTEAFF. The CDR3 DNA sequence: TGTGCCAGCAGTGTTGACATGAACACTGAAGCTTTCTTT.

The chain combines TRBV18 with TRBJ2-7; 9 bases map to TRBD1. From germline, CDR1 is KGHSH and CDR2 LQKENI. Trimming removed 3 bases from V and 4 bases from J; junction bases left unmatched: 7. The CDR3 extends over 15 amino acids. The CDR3 reads CASSPRTGVWYEQYF. The CDR3 nucleotides read TGTGCCAGCTCACCCCGGACAGGGGTTTGGTACGAGCAGTACTTC.

The CDR3 DNA reads as TGTGCCAGCAGGGCAGGGGTTAGCTACGGCTACACCTTC. Translation: CASRAGVSYGYTF. The rearrangement joins TRBV6-5 to TRBJ1-2; a possible D gene is TRBD1 (6 bases). Per germline, CDR1 MNHEY and CDR2 SVGAGI. The V and J ends lost 6 bases and 8 bases respectively, with 16 bases between them. The CDR3 runs 13 residues.

This chain joins TRBV10-1 and TRBJ2-5, with TRBD2 matching over 14 bases. The CDR3 consists of 13 residues. The germline CDR1 and CDR2 sequences are WNHNN and SYGVQD (reference sequence). J lost 10 bases, V lost 4 bases, and 2 bases had no gene match. The CDR3: CASSGTSGGIQYF. CDR3 nucleotide sequence: TGCGCCAGCAGTGGGACTAGCGGGGGGATCCAGTACTTC.

The chain joins TRBV10-3 to TRBJ1-2, with D maybe TRBD1 (6 bases). CDR1 is ENHRY and CDR2 is SYGVKD in the germline V gene. Trimming cost V 7 bases and J 6 bases, with 15 bases left between them. There are 13 residues in the CDR3. CDR3 in amino acids: CAITETGVNGYTF. The CDR3 DNA reads as TGTGCCATCACCGAGACAGGTGTCAATGGCTACACCTTC.